This T cell receptor (beta chain) was retrieved from a study of blood T cell repertoires in COVID-19. The wider study: Acute and convalescent COVID-19 samples came from the United States, Italy and Spain.

Methods used by the authors: By means of reference gene primer amplification, nucleated cell counts were estimated. Clones were read by immunoSEQ multiplex PCR, and TCRdb kept only the in-frame ones, dropping some. D and trimming were read from the DNA, whereas the V and J calls and clone size are those reported in that table. Of 200,000 to 250,000 clones in the sample, 85% to 90% were seen once. This CDR3 spans 16 amino acids. Germline-derived CDR1 and CDR2 are LNHDA and SQIVND (reference sequence). Unmatched junction bases numbered 18, after V lost 8 bases and J lost 8 bases. In Cohort 3, a recovered donor had either two negative PCRs, clearance, or symptom resolution.

The sequenced sample was PBMCs or T cells enriched from blood (not recorded which). This TCR came from a young man who had recovered from COVID-19. The chain recombines TRBV19 with TRBJ2-1; 7 bases fit TRBD2. The chain's CDR3 is CASSVGRRERVDEQFF. The CDR3 DNA follows: TGTGCCAGTTCTGTGGGTCGGCGGGAGCGAGTGGATGAGCAGTTCTTC.